This is a list of T cell receptor beta chains from one sample in a study of T cells after yellow fever vaccination. TCRdb fed the 5' RACE reads into MiXCR, producing one record per CDR3 protein. The sample yields around 120,000 distinct CDR3 sequences, nearly 15% seen once. The sequencing here drew on CD8+ T cells sorted from PBMCs, taken 5 days after the yellow fever booster vaccination. The receptors originated from a man younger than 35 who received the YFV17D yellow fever vaccine. Each CDR3 is given with its conserved first and last residue. The D gene is left open where the match is weak. Expanded clones get a size class; other rows say once, few or many, or leave the size out.

TRBJ2-1 | TRBV27 | NA | 13 | NA | TGTGCCAGCATTAGGCAGGGGTCCCATGAGCAGTTCTTC | CASIRQGSHEQFF
TRBJ2-3 | TRBV6-6 | few | 17 | TRBD1 | TGTGCCAGCAGTTACGGCTGGACAGGGGGGGGCACAGATACGCAGTATTTT | CASSYGWTGGGTDTQYF
TRBJ2-3 | TRBV15 | few | 13 | NA | TGTGCCACCAGCAGAGTGGGATCCGATACGCAGTATTTT | CATSRVGSDTQYF
TRBJ2-1 | TRBV13 | NA | 17 | TRBD2 | TGTGCCAGCAGCTCATCCCAGACGACTAGCGGGTACAATGAGCAGTTCTTC | CASSSSQTTSGYNEQFF
TRBJ1-2 | TRBV4-3 | many | 15 | TRBD1 | TGCGCCAGCAGCCTGGGGACAGGAGATAACTATGGCTACACCTTC | CASSLGTGDNYGYTF
TRBJ2-5 | TRBV27 | few | 13 | TRBD1 | TGTGCCAGCAGTTTCGGGACAGGGGGGACCCAGTACTTC | CASSFGTGGTQYF
TRBJ1-1 | TRBV20-1 | NA | 11 | NA | TGCAGTGCTCCATGGGACGATTGGGCTTTCTTT | CSAPWDDWAFF
TRBJ1-1 | TRBV18 | many | 14 | TRBD1 | TGTGCCAGCTCATCGGACAGGGCATGGGGTGAAGCTTTCTTT | CASSSDRAWGEAFF
TRBJ2-5 | TRBV4-1 | NA | 18 | TRBD2 | TGCGCCAGCAGCCAAGAGCAAACCACTAGCGGGGGTCAAGAGACCCAGTACTTC | CASSQEQTTSGGQETQYF
TRBJ2-1 | TRBV9 | few | 15 | TRBD2 | TGTGCCAGCAGCCCACCCCTAGCGGATTACAATGAGCAGTTCTTC | CASSPPLADYNEQFF
TRBJ2-3 | TRBV6-2/TRBV6-3 | NA | 17 | TRBD2 | TGTGCCAGCAGTTACCCGACTAGCGGGGAAACGGTCGATACGCAGTATTTT | CASSYPTSGETVDTQYF
TRBJ2-1 | TRBV12-3/TRBV12-4 | NA | 13 | NA | TGTGCCAGCAGCCCCACCTGGGACAATGAGCAGTTCTTC | CASSPTWDNEQFF
TRBJ2-7 | TRBV7-2 | NA | 15 | TRBD2 | TGTGCCAGCAGCTTAATTAGCGGGGGGGTTTACGAGCAGTACTTC | CASSLISGGVYEQYF
TRBJ2-7 | TRBV27 | NA | 15 | NA | TGTGCCAGCAGTTTATCCGGCTGGCTCCCCTACGAGCAGTACTTC | CASSLSGWLPYEQYF
TRBJ2-7 | TRBV20-1 | NA | 12 | NA | TGCAGTGCTAGGGTCGGGACCTACGAGCAGTACTTC | CSARVGTYEQYF